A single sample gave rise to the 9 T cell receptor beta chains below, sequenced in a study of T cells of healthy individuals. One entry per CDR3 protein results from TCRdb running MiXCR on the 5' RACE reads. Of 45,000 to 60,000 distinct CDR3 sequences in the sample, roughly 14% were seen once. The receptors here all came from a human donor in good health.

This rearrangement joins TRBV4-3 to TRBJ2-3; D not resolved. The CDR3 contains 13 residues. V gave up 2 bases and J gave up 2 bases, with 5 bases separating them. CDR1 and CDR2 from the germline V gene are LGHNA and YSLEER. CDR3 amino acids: CASSQSDTDTQYF. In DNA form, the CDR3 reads TGCGCCAGCAGCCAATCTGACACAGATACGCAGTATTTT.

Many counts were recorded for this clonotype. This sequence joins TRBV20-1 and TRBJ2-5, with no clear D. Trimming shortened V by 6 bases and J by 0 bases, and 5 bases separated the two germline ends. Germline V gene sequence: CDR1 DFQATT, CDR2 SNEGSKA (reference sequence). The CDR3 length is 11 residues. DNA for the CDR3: TGCAGTGCCCAGTACCAAGAGACCCAGTACTTC. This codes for CSAQYQETQYF.

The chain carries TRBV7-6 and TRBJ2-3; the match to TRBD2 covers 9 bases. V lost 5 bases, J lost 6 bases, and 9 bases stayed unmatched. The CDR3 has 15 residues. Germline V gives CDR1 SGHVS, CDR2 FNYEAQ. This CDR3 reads CASSLLSGRPDTQYF. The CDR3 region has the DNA TGTGCCAGCAGCCTACTAAGCGGGAGGCCGGATACGCAGTATTTT.

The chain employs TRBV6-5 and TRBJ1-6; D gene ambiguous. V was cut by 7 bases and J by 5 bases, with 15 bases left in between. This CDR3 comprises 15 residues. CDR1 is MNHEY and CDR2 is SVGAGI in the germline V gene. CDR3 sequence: CASTPERLHNSPLHF. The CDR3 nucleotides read TGTGCCAGCACCCCGGAGAGGTTACATAATTCACCCCTCCACTTT.

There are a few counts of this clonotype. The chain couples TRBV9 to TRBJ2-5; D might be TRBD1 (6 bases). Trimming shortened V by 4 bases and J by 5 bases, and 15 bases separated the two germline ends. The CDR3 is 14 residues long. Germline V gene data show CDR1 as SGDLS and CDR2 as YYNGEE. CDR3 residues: CASSPRRQEETQYF. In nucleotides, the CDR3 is TGTGCCAGCAGCCCTCGTAGACAGGAGGAGACCCAGTACTTC.

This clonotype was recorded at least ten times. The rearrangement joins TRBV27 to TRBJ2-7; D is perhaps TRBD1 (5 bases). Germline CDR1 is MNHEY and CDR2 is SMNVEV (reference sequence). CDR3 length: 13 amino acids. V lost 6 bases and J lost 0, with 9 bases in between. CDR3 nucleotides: TGTGCCAGCAGCCCAGGGTACTCCTACGAGCAGTACTTC. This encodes CASSPGYSYEQYF.

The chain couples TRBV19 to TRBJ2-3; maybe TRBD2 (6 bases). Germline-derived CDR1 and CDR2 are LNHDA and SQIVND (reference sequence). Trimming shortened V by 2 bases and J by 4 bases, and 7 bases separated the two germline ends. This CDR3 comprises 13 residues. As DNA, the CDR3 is TGTGCCAGTAGTATATGGGGGGCAGATACGCAGTATTTT. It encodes CASSIWGADTQYF.

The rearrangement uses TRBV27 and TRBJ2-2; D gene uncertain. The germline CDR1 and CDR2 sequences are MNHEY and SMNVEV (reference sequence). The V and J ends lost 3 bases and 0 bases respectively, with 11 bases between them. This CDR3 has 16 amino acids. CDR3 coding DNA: TGTGCCAGCAGTTTTACGACGTTTTCGAACACCGGGGAGCTGTTTTTT. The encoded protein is CASSFTTFSNTGELFF.

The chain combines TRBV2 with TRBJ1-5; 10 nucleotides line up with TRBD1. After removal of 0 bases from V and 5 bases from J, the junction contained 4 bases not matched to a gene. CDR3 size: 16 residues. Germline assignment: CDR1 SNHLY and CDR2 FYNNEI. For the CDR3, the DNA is TGTGCCAGCAGTGAAGCGCCGGGACAGGGGCATCAGCCCCAGCATTTT. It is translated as CASSEAPGQGHQPQHF. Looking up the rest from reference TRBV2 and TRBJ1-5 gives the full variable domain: EPEVTQTPSHQVTQMGQEVILRCVPISNHLYFYWYRQILGQKVEFLVSFYNNEISEKSEIFDDQFSVERPDGSNFTLKIRSTKLEDSAMYFCASSEAPGQGHQPQHFGDGTRLSIL.